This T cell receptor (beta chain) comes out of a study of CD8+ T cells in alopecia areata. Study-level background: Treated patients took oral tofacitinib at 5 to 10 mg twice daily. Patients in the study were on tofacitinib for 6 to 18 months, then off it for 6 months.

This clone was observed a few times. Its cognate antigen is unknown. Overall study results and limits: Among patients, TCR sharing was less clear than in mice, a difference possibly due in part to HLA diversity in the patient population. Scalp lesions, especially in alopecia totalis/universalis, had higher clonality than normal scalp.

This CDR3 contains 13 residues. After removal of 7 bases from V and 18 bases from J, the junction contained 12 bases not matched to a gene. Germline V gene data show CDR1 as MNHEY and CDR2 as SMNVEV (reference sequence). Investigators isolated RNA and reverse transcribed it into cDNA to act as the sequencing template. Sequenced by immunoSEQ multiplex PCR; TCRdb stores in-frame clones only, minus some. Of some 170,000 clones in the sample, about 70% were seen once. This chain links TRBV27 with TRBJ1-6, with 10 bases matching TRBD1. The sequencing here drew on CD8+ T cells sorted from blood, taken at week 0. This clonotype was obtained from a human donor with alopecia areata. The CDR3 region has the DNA TGTGCCAGCACGGACCGTGGGACAGGGGAAACCCACTTT. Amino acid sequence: CASTDRGTGETHF.